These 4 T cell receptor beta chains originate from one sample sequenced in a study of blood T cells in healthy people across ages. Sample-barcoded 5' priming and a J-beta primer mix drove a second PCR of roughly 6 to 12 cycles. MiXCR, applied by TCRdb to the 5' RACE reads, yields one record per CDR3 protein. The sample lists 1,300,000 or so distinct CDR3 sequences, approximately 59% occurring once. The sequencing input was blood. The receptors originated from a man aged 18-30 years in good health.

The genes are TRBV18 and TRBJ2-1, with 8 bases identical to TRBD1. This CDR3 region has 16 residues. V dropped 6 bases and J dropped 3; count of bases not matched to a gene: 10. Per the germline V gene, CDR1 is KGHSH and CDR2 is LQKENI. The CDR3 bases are TGTGCCAGCTCGCCCCAAAACACAGGGGGCTACAATGAGCAGTTCTTC. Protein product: CASSPQNTGGYNEQFF.

CDR3 DNA sequence: TGCAGTGCCTCCACTGGTAGGGGCTACAATGAGCAGTTCTTC. Protein: CSASTGRGYNEQFF. The genes are TRBV20-1 and TRBJ2-1, with TRBD1 as a possible D gene (5 bases). This CDR3 region has 14 residues. Germline loops: CDR1 DFQATT, CDR2 SNEGSKA (reference sequence). The V gene lost 6 bases and the J gene lost 3 bases, with 15 bases spanning the gap.

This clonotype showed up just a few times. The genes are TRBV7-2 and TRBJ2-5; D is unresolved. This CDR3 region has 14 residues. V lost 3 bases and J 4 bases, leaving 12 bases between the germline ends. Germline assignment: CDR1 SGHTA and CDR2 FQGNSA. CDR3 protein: CASSFGLRPETQYF. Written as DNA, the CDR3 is TGTGCCAGCAGCTTTGGGCTCCGCCCAGAGACCCAGTACTTC. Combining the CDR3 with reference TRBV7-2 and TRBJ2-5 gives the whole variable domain GAGVSQSPSNKVTEKGKDVELRCDPISGHTALYWYRQSLGQGLEFLIYFQGNSAPDKSGLPSDRFSAERTGGSVSTLTIQRTQQEDSAVYLCASSFGLRPETQYFGPGTRLLVL.

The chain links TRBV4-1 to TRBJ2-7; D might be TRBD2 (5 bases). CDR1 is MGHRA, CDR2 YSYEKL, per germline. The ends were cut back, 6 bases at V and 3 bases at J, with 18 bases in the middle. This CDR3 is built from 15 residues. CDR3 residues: CASREAGTSNYEQYF. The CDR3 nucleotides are TGCGCCAGCAGGGAGGCGGGTACCTCAAACTACGAGCAGTACTTC.